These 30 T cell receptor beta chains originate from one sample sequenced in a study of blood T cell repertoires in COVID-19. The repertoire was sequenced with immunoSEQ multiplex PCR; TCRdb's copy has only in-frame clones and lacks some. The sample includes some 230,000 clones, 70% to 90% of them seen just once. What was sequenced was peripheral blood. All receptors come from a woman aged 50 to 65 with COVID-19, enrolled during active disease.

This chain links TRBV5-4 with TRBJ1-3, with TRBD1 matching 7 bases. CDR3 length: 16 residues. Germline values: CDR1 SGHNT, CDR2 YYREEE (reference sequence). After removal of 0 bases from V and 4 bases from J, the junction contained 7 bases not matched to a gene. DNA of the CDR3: TGTGCCAGCAGCTTGGGCCCTTCGGACAGGGGAAACACCATATATTTT. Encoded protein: CASSLGPSDRGNTIYF.

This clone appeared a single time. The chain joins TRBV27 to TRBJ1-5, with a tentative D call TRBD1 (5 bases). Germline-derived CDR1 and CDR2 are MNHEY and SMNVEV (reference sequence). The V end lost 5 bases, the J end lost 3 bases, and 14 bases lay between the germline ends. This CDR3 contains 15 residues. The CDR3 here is CASSMGSGLNQPQHF. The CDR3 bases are TGTGCCAGCAGTATGGGCTCAGGGCTCAATCAGCCCCAGCATTTT.

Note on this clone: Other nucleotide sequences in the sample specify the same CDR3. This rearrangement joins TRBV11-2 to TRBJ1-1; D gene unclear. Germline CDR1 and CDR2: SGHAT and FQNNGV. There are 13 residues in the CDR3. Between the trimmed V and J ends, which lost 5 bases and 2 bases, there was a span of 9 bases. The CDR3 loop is CASSLGLNTEAFF. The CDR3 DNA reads TGTGCCAGCAGCCTCGGACTAAACACTGAAGCTTTCTTT.

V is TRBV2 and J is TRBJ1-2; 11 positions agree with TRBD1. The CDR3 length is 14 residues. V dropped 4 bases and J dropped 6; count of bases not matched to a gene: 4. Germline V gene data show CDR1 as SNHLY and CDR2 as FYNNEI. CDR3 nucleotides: TGTGCCAGCAGTGGGGACAGGGGGTTTAATGGCTACACCTTC. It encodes CASSGDRGFNGYTF. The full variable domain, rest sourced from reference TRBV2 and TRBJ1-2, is EPEVTQTPSHQVTQMGQEVILRCVPISNHLYFYWYRQILGQKVEFLVSFYNNEISEKSEIFDDQFSVERPDGSNFTLKIRSTKLEDSAMYFCASSGDRGFNGYTFGSGTRLTVV.

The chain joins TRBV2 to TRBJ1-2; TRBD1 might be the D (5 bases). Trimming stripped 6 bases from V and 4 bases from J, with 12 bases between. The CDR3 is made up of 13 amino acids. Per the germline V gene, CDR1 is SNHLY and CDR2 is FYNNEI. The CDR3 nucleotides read TGTGCCAGCAGCGTGGGGCGAAGCTATGGCTACACCTTC. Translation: CASSVGRSYGYTF.

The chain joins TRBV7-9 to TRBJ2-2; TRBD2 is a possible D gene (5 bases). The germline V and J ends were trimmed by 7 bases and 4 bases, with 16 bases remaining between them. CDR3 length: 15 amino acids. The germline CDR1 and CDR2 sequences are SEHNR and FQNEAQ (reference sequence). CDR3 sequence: CASTFGEISTGELFF. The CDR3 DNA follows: TGTGCCAGCACCTTCGGGGAGATTTCCACCGGGGAGCTGTTTTTT.

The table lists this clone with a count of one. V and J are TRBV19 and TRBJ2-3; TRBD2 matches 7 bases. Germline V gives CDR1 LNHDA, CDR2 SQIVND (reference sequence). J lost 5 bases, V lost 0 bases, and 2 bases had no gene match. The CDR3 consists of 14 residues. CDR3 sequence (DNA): TGTGCCAGTAGTATAGACAGGGAGGGAGATACGCAGTATTTT. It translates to CASSIDREGDTQYF.

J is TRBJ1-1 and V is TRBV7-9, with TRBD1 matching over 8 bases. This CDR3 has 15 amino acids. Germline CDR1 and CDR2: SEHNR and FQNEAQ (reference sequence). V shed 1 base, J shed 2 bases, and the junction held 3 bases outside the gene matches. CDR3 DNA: TGTGCCAGCAGCTTAGACAGGGGGACCAACACTGAAGCTTTCTTT. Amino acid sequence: CASSLDRGTNTEAFF.

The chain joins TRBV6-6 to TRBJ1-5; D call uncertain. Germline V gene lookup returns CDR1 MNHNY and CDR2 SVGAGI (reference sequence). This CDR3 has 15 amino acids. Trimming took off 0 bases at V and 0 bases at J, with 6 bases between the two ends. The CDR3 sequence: CASSYSSSSNQPQHF. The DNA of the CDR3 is TGTGCCAGCAGTTACTCTTCATCTAGCAATCAGCCCCAGCATTTT.

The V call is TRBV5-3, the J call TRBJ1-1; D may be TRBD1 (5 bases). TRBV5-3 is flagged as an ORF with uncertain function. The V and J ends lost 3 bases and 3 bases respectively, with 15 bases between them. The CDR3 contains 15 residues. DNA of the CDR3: TGTGCCAGAAGCTCAGCCCAGGGAGGTGACACTGAAGCTTTCTTT. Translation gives CARSSAQGGDTEAFF.

The CDR3 reads CAIWTEPYEQYF. CDR3 in DNA: TGTGCCATCTGGACAGAACCCTACGAGCAGTACTTC. The chain employs TRBV6-5 and TRBJ2-7; D may be TRBD1 (6 bases). The CDR3 is 12 amino acids. The V gene lost 10 bases and the J gene lost 2 bases, with 12 bases spanning the gap. CDR1 and CDR2 (germline): MNHEY, SVGAGI.

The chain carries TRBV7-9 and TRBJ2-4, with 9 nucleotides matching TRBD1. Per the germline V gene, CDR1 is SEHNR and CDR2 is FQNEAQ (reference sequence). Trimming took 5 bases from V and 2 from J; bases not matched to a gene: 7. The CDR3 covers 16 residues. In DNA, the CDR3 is TGTGCCAGCAGCCGAGGACAGGGGCGAACCAAAAACATTCAGTACTTC. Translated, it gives CASSRGQGRTKNIQYF.

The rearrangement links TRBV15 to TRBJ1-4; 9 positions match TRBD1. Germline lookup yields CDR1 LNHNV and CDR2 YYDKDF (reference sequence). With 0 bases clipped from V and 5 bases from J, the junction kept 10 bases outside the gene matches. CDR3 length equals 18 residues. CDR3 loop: CATSREGTGRNPNEKLFF. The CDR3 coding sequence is TGTGCCACCAGCAGAGAGGGGACAGGGAGGAATCCGAATGAAAAACTGTTTTTT.

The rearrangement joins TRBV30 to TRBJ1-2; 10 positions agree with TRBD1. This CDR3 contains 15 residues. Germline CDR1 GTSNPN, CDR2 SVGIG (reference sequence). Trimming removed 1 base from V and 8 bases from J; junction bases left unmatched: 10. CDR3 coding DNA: TGTGCCTGGAGTGCCCCTGACAGGGGGCGGCAGGGCTACACCTTC. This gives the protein CAWSAPDRGRQGYTF.

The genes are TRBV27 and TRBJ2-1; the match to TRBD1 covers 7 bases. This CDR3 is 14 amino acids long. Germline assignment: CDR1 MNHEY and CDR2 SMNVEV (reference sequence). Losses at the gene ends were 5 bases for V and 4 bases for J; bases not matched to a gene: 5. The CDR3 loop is CASSLRDRYNEQFF. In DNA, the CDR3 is TGTGCCAGCAGTCTGAGGGACAGATACAATGAGCAGTTCTTC.

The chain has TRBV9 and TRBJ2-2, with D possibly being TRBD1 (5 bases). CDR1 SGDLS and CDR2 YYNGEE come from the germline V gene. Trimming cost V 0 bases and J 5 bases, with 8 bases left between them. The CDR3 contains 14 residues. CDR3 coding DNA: TGTGCCAGCAGCGTAGTGCAGGGAACCGGGGAGCTGTTTTTT. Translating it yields CASSVVQGTGELFF. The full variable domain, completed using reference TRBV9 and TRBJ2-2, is DSGVTQTPKHLITATGQRVTLRCSPRSGDLSVYWYQQSLDQGLQFLIQYYNGEERAKGNILERFSAQQFPDLHSELNLSSLELGDSALYFCASSVVQGTGELFFGEGSRLTVL.

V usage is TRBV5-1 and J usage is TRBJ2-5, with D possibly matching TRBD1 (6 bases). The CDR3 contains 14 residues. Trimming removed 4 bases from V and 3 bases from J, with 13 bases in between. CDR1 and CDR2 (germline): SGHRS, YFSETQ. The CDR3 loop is CASSPYPGEETQYF. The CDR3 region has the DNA TGCGCCAGCAGCCCGTACCCAGGGGAAGAGACCCAGTACTTC.

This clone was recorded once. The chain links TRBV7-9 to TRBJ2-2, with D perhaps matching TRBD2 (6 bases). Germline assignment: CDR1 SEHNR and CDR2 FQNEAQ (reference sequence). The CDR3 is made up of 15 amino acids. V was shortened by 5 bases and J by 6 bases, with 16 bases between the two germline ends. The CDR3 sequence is CASSQGTGGAGELFF. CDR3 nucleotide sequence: TGTGCCAGCAGCCAAGGGACTGGTGGGGCCGGGGAGCTGTTTTTT.

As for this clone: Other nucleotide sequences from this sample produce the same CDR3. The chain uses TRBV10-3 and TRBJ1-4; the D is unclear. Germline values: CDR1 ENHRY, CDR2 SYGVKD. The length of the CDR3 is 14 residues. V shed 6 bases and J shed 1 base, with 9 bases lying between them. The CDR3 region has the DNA TGTGCCATCAGGCGGGCCGGAACTAATGAAAAACTGTTTTTT. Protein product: CAIRRAGTNEKLFF.

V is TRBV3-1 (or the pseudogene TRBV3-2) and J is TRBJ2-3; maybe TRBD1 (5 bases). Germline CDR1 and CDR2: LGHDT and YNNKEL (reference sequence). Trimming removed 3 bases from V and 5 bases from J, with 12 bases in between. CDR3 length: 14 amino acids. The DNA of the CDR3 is TGTGCCAGCAGCCAGGGTACAGGCAGAGATACGCAGTATTTT. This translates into CASSQGTGRDTQYF.

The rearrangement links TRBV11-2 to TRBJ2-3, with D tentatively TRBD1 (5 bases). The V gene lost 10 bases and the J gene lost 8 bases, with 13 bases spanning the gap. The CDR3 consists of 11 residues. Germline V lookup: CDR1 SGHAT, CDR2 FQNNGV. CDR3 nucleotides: TGTGCCATCGAATGGGGCGGTACGCAGTATTTT. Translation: CAIEWGGTQYF. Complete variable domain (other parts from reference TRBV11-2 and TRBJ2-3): EAGVAQSPRYKIIEKRQSVAFWCNPISGHATLYWYQQILGQGPKLLIQFQNNGVVDDSQLPKDRFSAERLKGVDSTLKIQPAKLEDSAVYLCAIEWGGTQYFGPGTRLTVL.

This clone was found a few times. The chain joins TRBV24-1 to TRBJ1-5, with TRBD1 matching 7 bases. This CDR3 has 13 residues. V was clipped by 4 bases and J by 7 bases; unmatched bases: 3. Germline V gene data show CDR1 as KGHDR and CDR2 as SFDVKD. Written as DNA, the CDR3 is TGTGCCACCAGTGACGGGACAGTACAGCCCCAGCATTTT. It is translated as CATSDGTVQPQHF.

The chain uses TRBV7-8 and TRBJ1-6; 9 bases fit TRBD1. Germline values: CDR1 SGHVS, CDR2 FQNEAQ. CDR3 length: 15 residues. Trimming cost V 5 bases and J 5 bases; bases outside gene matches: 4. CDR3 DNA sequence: TGTGCCAGCAGCCCGGGGACAGGGCATAATTCACCCCTCCACTTT. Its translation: CASSPGTGHNSPLHF.

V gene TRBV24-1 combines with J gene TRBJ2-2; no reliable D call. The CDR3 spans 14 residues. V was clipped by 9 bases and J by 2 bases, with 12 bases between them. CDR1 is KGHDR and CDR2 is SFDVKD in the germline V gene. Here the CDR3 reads CATGPLRNTGELFF. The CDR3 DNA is TGTGCCACCGGGCCCCTCCGAAACACCGGGGAGCTGTTTTTT.

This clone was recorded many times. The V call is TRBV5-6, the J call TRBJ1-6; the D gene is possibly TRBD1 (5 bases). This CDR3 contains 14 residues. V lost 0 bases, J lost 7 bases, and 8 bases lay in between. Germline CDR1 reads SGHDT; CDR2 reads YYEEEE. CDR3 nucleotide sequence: TGTGCCAGCAGCTTGGGACAGAAAAATTCACCCCTCCACTTT. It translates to CASSLGQKNSPLHF.

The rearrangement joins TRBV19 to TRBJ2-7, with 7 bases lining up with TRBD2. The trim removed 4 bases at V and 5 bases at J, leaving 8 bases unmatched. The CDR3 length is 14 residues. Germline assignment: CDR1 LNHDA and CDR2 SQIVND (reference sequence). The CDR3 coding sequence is TGTGCCAGTAGTACATCAGGACTAGTCCACGAGCAGTACTTC. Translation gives CASSTSGLVHEQYF.

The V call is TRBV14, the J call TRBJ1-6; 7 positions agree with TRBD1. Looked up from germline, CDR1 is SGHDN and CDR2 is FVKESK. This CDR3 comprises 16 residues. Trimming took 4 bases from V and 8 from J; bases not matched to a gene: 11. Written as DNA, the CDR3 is TGTGCCAGCAGCCGAATACAGGGGCAATCATATTCACCCCTCCACTTT. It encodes CASSRIQGQSYSPLHF.

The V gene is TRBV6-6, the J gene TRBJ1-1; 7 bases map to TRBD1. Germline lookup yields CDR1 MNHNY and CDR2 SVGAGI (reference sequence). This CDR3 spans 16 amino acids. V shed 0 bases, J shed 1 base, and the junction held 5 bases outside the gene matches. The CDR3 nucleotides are TGTGCCAGCAGTTACTCGACAGGGACCGGGAACACTGAAGCTTTCTTT. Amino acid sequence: CASSYSTGTGNTEAFF.

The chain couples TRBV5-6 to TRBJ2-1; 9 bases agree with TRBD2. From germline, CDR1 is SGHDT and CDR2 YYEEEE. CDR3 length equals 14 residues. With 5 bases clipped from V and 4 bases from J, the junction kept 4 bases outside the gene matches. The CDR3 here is CASRRTSAYNEQFF. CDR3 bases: TGTGCCAGCAGACGGACTAGCGCATACAATGAGCAGTTCTTC.

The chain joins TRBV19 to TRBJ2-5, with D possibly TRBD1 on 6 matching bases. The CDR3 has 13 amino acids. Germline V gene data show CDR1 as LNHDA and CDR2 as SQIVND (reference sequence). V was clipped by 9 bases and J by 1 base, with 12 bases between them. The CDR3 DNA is TGTGCCAGCGGTCAGGGGTTCCAAGAGACCCAGTACTTC. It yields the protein CASGQGFQETQYF.